This T cell receptor (beta chain) was identified in a study of technical replicates of blood from a few donors. Produced via immunoSEQ multiplex PCR; TCRdb's table is partial and in-frame only. The table includes approximately 100,000 clones, nearly 96% detected once. The germline CDR1 and CDR2 sequences are MGHRA and YSYEKL. This CDR3 comprises 17 residues. J lost 2 bases, V lost 0 bases, and 7 bases had no gene match. This clone was seen a single time. The chain employs TRBV4-1 and TRBJ2-3; 8 bases fit TRBD2. This receptor was taken from a human donor in good health. Source material: T cells isolated from PBMCs. CDR3 nucleotides: TGCGCCAGCAGCCAAGATGCGGGGGGCACGGCCACAGATACGCAGTATTTT. Its protein product is CASSQDAGGTATDTQYF.